Listed here is a single T cell receptor beta chain. This specimen comes from a study of blood T cell repertoires in COVID-19. Looked up from germline, CDR1 is MNHNS and CDR2 is SASEGT. This CDR3 is built from 14 residues. With 0 bases removed from V and 5 bases from J, the gap between germline ends came to 10 bases. As originally analysed: Estimates of nucleated cell counts were drawn from the amplification of reference gene primers. Produced via immunoSEQ multiplex PCR; TCRdb's table is partial and in-frame only. V and J calls and clone size follow that table, whereas D and trimming were derived from the DNA. The sample holds 100,000 to 150,000 clones, around nine tenths seen once.

The origin of this receptor is a man aged 60 to 75 with COVID-19, enrolled during active disease. The specimen was peripheral blood. V usage is TRBV6-1 and J usage is TRBJ1-2; no firm D call. The CDR3 bases are TGTGCCAGCAGTGAAGCGGGCAGTGTTTATGGCTACACCTTC. Translated: CASSEAGSVYGYTF.